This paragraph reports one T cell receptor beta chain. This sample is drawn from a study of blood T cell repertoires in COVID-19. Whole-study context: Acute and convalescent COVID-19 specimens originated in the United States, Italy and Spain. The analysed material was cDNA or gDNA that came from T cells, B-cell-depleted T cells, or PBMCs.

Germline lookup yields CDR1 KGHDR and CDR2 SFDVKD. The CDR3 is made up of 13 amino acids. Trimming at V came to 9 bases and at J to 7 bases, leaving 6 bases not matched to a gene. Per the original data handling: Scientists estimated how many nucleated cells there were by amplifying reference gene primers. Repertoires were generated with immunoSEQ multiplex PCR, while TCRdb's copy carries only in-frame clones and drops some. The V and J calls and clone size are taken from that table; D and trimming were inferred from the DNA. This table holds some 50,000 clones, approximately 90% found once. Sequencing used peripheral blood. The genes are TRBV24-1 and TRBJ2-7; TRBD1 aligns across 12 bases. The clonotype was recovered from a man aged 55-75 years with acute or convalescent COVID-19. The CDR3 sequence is CATAGQGAREQYF. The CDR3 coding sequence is TGTGCCACCGCGGGACAGGGGGCGCGGGAGCAGTACTTC.